Described below is a single T cell receptor beta chain sequence and its context. This record comes from a study of cytomegalovirus exposure and HLA in healthy donors. With 60 Vbeta and 13 Jbeta primers, the PCR was carried out. Clones were sequenced by immunoSEQ multiplex PCR, and TCRdb holds only the in-frame ones, with some missing. The sample table includes roughly 90,000 clones. The receptor was derived from a man over 45 in good health and CMV-seropositive. Sample: PBMCs.

The CDR3: CASGDLAGGYDEQFF. As DNA, the CDR3 is TGCGCCAGCGGGGATCTAGCGGGAGGGTACGATGAGCAGTTCTTC. The chain recombines TRBV10-2 with TRBJ2-1; TRBD2 aligns across 12 bases. Germline trimming cut 8 bases from V and 8 bases from J; bases unmatched to any gene: 10. Germline values: CDR1 WSHSY, CDR2 SAAADI. The CDR3 runs to 15 residues.